Listed below are T cell receptor beta chains from one sample, sequenced in a study of T cell responses to AZD1222 COVID-19 vaccine. Assay: immunoSEQ multiplex PCR; the TCRdb copy retains only in-frame clones and omits some. Counted here are approximately 76,000 clones, around 89% occurring once; the ten biggest clones make up around 21%. Sequenced material: peripheral blood, taken on day 0 of AZD1222 vaccination. These receptors originate from an adult in good health. Each CDR3 is given with its conserved first and last residue. D genes are given only for firm matches. Clone size is stated in some rows and not others, as once, few, many or a class when expanded.

D gene	clone size	V gene	J gene	CDR3 DNA	CDR3 protein
-	once	TRBV11-2	TRBJ2-1	TGTGCCAGCAGCTTAGATCTTCCGGGGAATGAGCAGTTCTTC	CASSLDLPGNEQFF
-	-	TRBV9	TRBJ2-1	TGTGCCAGCAGCGTAGCTGCCGGGATATACAATGAGCAGTTCTTC	CASSVAAGIYNEQFF
-	-	TRBV28	TRBJ2-7	TGTGCCAGCAGGTCAGGGCCATTCTACGAGCAGTACTTC	CASRSGPFYEQYF
TRBD2	-	TRBV6-5	TRBJ2-1	TGTGCCAGCAGCGGACTAGCGGGCGATAACAATGAGCAGTTCTTC	CASSGLAGDNNEQFF
TRBD1	once	TRBV3-1/TRBV3-2	TRBJ2-1	TGTGCCAGCAGCCATACAGGGGGCGCATACAATGAGCAGTTCTTC	CASSHTGGAYNEQFF
-	-	TRBV21-1	TRBJ1-1	TGTGCCAGCAGCAACGATCCGACAGACCTGGCAGGGGACACTGAAGCTTTCTTT	CASSNDPTDLAGDTEAFF
-	-	TRBV27	TRBJ1-2	TGTGCCAGCAGTTTATCTACAGGGTTGGCCTATGGCTACACCTTC	CASSLSTGLAYGYTF
TRBD1	-	TRBV24-1	TRBJ2-1	TGTGCCACCAGTGAGCCCGGGACAGGGGATGCGGGCAATGAGCAGTTCTTC	CATSEPGTGDAGNEQFF
-	-	TRBV27	TRBJ2-7	TGTGCCAGCAGTCAATCCAGACACCCCTACGAGCAGTACTTC	CASSQSRHPYEQYF
-	-	TRBV5-1	TRBJ1-1	TGCGCCAGCAGCCTGGGGTGGGGTAATCCTGAAGCTTTCTTT	CASSLGWGNPEAFF
-	-	TRBV5-4	TRBJ2-5	TGTGCCAGCAGTGCCGGGTCCCAGGGAGAGACCCAGTACTTC	CASSAGSQGETQYF
TRBD1	-	TRBV30	TRBJ1-3	TGTGCCTGGAAAGGCTATCGGGCAGACAGGGAGCCTGGAAACACCATATATTTT	CAWKGYRADREPGNTIYF
TRBD1	-	TRBV10-3	TRBJ2-7	TGTGCCATCAGTGGGGTTCCCAGGACAGGAGGATACGAGCAGTACTTC	CAISGVPRTGGYEQYF
TRBD1	once	TRBV9	TRBJ1-6	TGTGCCAGCAGCGTGCAGGCAGGGGGAAATTCACCCCTCCACTTT	CASSVQAGGNSPLHF
TRBD1	-	TRBV3-1/TRBV3-2	TRBJ1-6	TGTGCCAGCAGCCAAGATAGAGGGCAGGGGGGCCTTGATTCACCCCTCCACTTT	CASSQDRGQGGLDSPLHF
-	-	TRBV14	TRBJ1-6	TGTGCCAGCAGCCAAGTTAGGAATTCACCCCTCCACTTT	CASSQVRNSPLHF
TRBD1	-	TRBV28	TRBJ1-2	TGTGCCAGCAGTGAAAGGGACAGGGGATACTATGGCTACACCTTC	CASSERDRGYYGYTF
-	once	TRBV19	TRBJ1-1	TGTGCCAGTTGTTCAGCATTGAACACTGAAGCTTTCTTT	CASCSALNTEAFF
-	-	TRBV15	TRBJ1-6	TGTGCCACCAGCAGAGCTACGGCGGAGTTGGGTTCACCCCTCCACTTT	CATSRATAELGSPLHF
TRBD2	-	TRBV29-1	TRBJ2-7	TGCAGCGTACAGACTAGCGCGACCTACGAGCAGTACTTC	CSVQTSATYEQYF
-	-	TRBV30	TRBJ2-4	TGTGCCTGGAGCCCCCCCCGACTTGTTTTAGGCCAAAACATTCAGTACTTC	CAWSPPRLVLGQNIQYF
TRBD1	-	TRBV11-2	TRBJ1-1	TGTGCCAGCAGCTTAGGACAGGGGTTCGACACTGAAGCTTTCTTT	CASSLGQGFDTEAFF
-	-	TRBV6-4	TRBJ2-3	TGTGCCAGCAGCGGGGAGGAACCAGATACGCAGTATTTT	CASSGEEPDTQYF
TRBD1	-	TRBV27	TRBJ1-2	TGTGCCAGCAGTATAGGGACAGGGGCGGGTGGCTACACCTTC	CASSIGTGAGGYTF
-	-	TRBV19	TRBJ2-5	TGTGCCAGTAGTATGTTAGGGGCTGCGGAGACCCAGTACTTC	CASSMLGAAETQYF
-	-	TRBV18	TRBJ2-7	TGTGCCAGCTCACCAGGGCAGGTCTACGAGCAGTACTTC	CASSPGQVYEQYF
-	-	TRBV20-1	TRBJ2-7	TGCAGTGCTAGTAGTCTGTTGGTGGGGCCCGACGAGCAGTACTTC	CSASSLLVGPDEQYF
-	once	TRBV7-8	TRBJ2-1	TGTGCCAGCAGCTCAGCTCCAGGGAAGGGTGAGCAGTTCTTC	CASSSAPGKGEQFF
-	-	TRBV19	TRBJ2-6	TGTGCCAGTAGTATGAGGACACAGGGTTTGGGGTCTGGGGCCAACGTCCTGACTTTC	CASSMRTQGLGSGANVLTF
TRBD1	-	TRBV27	TRBJ2-5	TGTGCCAGCAGTTTTCAGGACAGGGCAGACCAAGAGACCCAGTACTTC	CASSFQDRADQETQYF
TRBD2	-	TRBV28	TRBJ2-5	TGTGCCAGCAGTTTACGCGGACTAGCGGGAGGCGGGGGGACCCAGTACTTC	CASSLRGLAGGGGTQYF
TRBD2	-	TRBV27	TRBJ2-1	TGTGCCAGCAGGACTAGCGGGGGATACAATGAGCAGTTCTTC	CASRTSGGYNEQFF
TRBD1	-	TRBV7-4	TRBJ2-7	TGTGCCAGCAGCTTAGGGACTAAGGACAGGGGGAAGTACTACGAGCAGTACTTC	CASSLGTKDRGKYYEQYF
-	-	TRBV28	TRBJ1-6	TGTGCCAGTATAACCTACCGAGGTGGATCACCCCTCCACTTT	CASITYRGGSPLHF
-	-	TRBV9	TRBJ2-3	TGTGCCAGCAGCGGCGGCGGGTATACGCAGTATTTT	CASSGGGYTQYF
-	once	TRBV9	TRBJ2-7	TGTGCCAGCAGCGTAGACGAGGGGTACGAGCAGTACTTC	CASSVDEGYEQYF
TRBD1	-	TRBV6-1	TRBJ1-6	TGTGCCAGCAGTGAGCTGGAGACAGGGCTCCGTTCACCCCTCCACTTT	CASSELETGLRSPLHF
-	once	TRBV5-6	TRBJ1-2	TGTGCCAGCAGCTTTAGAGAAAACTATGGCTACACCTTC	CASSFRENYGYTF
-	-	TRBV6-1	TRBJ2-7	TGTGCCAGCAGTGAACCCTGGACCCGAGGGGAGCAGTACTTC	CASSEPWTRGEQYF
-	medium-sized	TRBV9	TRBJ1-5	TGTGCCAGCAGCGCGGGACTTAGGAATCAGCCCCAGCATTTT	CASSAGLRNQPQHF
-	-	TRBV6-5	TRBJ1-5	TGTGCCAGCAGTTACTTGGGTGATAGCAATCAGCCCCAGCATTTT	CASSYLGDSNQPQHF
-	-	TRBV29-1	TRBJ1-1	TGCAGCGGGGGGACCGGGCTGAACACTGAAGCTTTCTTT	CSGGTGLNTEAFF